The next 13 T cell receptor beta chains were all read from a single sample in a study of cytomegalovirus exposure and HLA in healthy donors. The assay was immunoSEQ multiplex PCR, and TCRdb's table has in-frame clones only and misses some. There are about 160,000 clones in the sample; roughly 86% occur only once, and 10% lies in the top ten. Sequencing was performed on PBMCs. These receptors came from a woman under 30 in good health and CMV-seropositive.

The J gene is TRBJ2-1, the V gene TRBV7-2, with 13 bases aligning to TRBD2. Germline CDR1 and CDR2: SGHTA and FQGNSA. This CDR3 has 13 residues. Trimming cost V 3 bases and J 13 bases; bases outside gene matches: 3. The CDR3 sequence: CASSFGLAGAQFF. As DNA, the CDR3 is TGTGCCAGCAGCTTCGGACTAGCGGGAGCCCAGTTCTTC. The complete variable domain, with remaining parts taken from reference TRBV7-2 and TRBJ2-1, reads GAGVSQSPSNKVTEKGKDVELRCDPISGHTALYWYRQSLGQGLEFLIYFQGNSAPDKSGLPSDRFSAERTGGSVSTLTIQRTQQEDSAVYLCASSFGLAGAQFFGPGTRLTVL.

The chain recombines TRBV27 with TRBJ2-2, with TRBD2 as a possible D gene (6 bases). Trimming stripped 6 bases from V and 7 bases from J, with 15 bases between. This CDR3 region has 14 residues. In germline, CDR1 is MNHEY, CDR2 SMNVEV (reference sequence). The CDR3 bases are TGTGCCAGCAGGTTGCTAGCGATGGTCGGGGAGCTGTTTTTT. This encodes CASRLLAMVGELFF.

V usage is TRBV9 and J usage is TRBJ1-3, with TRBD1 as a possible D gene (6 bases). Trimming removed 0 bases at V and 8 bases at J, with 15 bases between. Germline CDR1 and CDR2: SGDLS and YYNGEE. The CDR3 is 15 amino acids. CDR3 bases: TGTGCCAGCAGCGTAGGGACAGCTCAAGCGGACACCATATATTTT. This codes for CASSVGTAQADTIYF.

The chain combines TRBV14 with TRBJ2-1; D is undetermined. The CDR3 contains 13 residues. V gave up 4 bases and J gave up 5 bases, with 9 bases separating them. Germline assignment: CDR1 SGHDN and CDR2 FVKESK. The CDR3 is CASSRSSDNEQFF. Here the CDR3 DNA reads TGTGCCAGCAGCCGGTCCTCAGACAATGAGCAGTTCTTC.

This chain uses TRBV11-3 with TRBJ2-5; D not resolved. The CDR3 length is 15 residues. Germline CDR1 reads SGHNT; CDR2 reads YENEEA. Deletions cut 2 bases from V and 1 base from J, with 11 bases between. The CDR3 DNA reads as TGTGCCAGCAGCTTATTATCCCGTATCCAAGAGACCCAGTACTTC. It specifies CASSLLSRIQETQYF. Full variable domain (missing parts from reference TRBV11-3 and TRBJ2-5): EAGVVQSPRYKIIEKKQPVAFWCNPISGHNTLYWYLQNLGQGPELLIRYENEEAVDDSQLPKDRFSAERLKGVDSTLKIQPAELGDSAVYLCASSLLSRIQETQYFGPGTRLLVL.

The chain uses TRBV14 and TRBJ2-3, with 9 bases matching TRBD2. With V trimmed by 3 bases and J by 6 bases, 10 bases remained unmatched. The length of the CDR3 is 16 residues. Germline V lookup: CDR1 SGHDN, CDR2 FVKESK. The CDR3 region is CASSHVRGRASDTQYF. The CDR3 DNA is TGTGCCAGCAGCCACGTCCGCGGGAGGGCCTCCGATACGCAGTATTTT.

This chain joins TRBV6-5 and TRBJ1-2; no clear D gene. Trimming shortened V by 2 bases and J by 8 bases, and 12 bases separated the two germline ends. The CDR3 spans 13 residues. Germline values: CDR1 MNHEY, CDR2 SVGAGI. CDR3 DNA sequence: TGTGCCAGCAGTTACCGGGGAACTGGGGGCTACACCTTC. Protein product: CASSYRGTGGYTF.

V usage is TRBV30 and J usage is TRBJ1-1; D possibly corresponds to TRBD1 (5 bases). Trimming removed 4 bases at V and 7 bases at J, with 16 bases between. Germline values: CDR1 GTSNPN, CDR2 SVGIG (reference sequence). The length of the CDR3 is 13 residues. The CDR3 region is CAWKTGGFLEAFF. CDR3 DNA: TGTGCCTGGAAAACGGGGGGGTTTCTTGAAGCTTTCTTT.

This chain joins TRBV5-1 and TRBJ2-5; D possibly corresponds to TRBD1 (6 bases). The CDR3 totals 15 residues. The ends were cut back, 0 bases at V and 1 base at J, with 10 bases in the middle. Germline V gene data show CDR1 as SGHRS and CDR2 as YFSETQ. The CDR3 DNA follows: TGCGCCAGCAGCTTGGGGGACACCGGCCAAGAGACCCAGTACTTC. It codes for CASSLGDTGQETQYF.

The chain carries TRBV5-4 and TRBJ2-5, with D maybe TRBD2 (5 bases). Germline V gene data show CDR1 as SGHNT and CDR2 as YYREEE (reference sequence). V lost 5 bases and J lost 3, with 5 bases in between. This CDR3 comprises 11 residues. CDR3 sequence (DNA): TGTGCCAGCAGGGGAGAAGAGACCCAGTACTTC. The encoded protein is CASRGEETQYF.

The chain carries TRBV5-1 and TRBJ2-3, with 7 nucleotides matching TRBD2. Losses at the gene ends were 4 bases for V and 2 bases for J; bases not matched to a gene: 7. Germline V gives CDR1 SGHRS, CDR2 YFSETQ. This CDR3 has 15 residues. CDR3: CASSGQAGYTDTQYF. The CDR3 DNA follows: TGCGCCAGCAGCGGGCAAGCGGGATACACAGATACGCAGTATTTT.

This chain links TRBV4-2 with TRBJ1-2, with D maybe TRBD1 (5 bases). V lost 1 base, J lost 3 bases, and 15 bases lay in between. The V gene's germline CDR1 is LGHNA and CDR2 YNFKEQ. There are 16 residues in the CDR3. CDR3 DNA sequence: TGTGCCAGCAGCCAAGGGGACCGGGAGGCGTACTATGGCTACACCTTC. Its translation: CASSQGDREAYYGYTF.

The chain combines TRBV5-1 with TRBJ1-2, with 8 bases fitting TRBD1. The V gene's germline CDR1 is SGHRS and CDR2 YFSETQ. CDR3 length equals 14 residues. V shed 4 bases and J 4 bases; nucleotides not matched to a gene: 6. CDR3 nucleotide sequence: TGCGCCAGCAGCAATGGGGACAGGTTCTATGGCTACACCTTC. Translation gives CASSNGDRFYGYTF.